The rows below give T cell receptor beta chains drawn from one sample of a study of cytomegalovirus exposure and HLA in healthy donors. The method was immunoSEQ multiplex PCR; TCRdb's version includes in-frame clones alone and lacks a portion of them. The sample table includes fewer than 75,000 clones. The source material was PBMCs. These receptor sequences come from a boy younger than 18 in good health and CMV-seronegative. The CDR3 runs from the conserved cysteine through the conserved F or W. D genes are given only for firm matches.

>TRBV4-2|TRBJ1-4|TRBD1
CASSRDRAEEKLFF
TGTGCCAGCAGCCGAGACAGGGCCGAGGAAAAACTGTTTTTT
>TRBV29-1|TRBJ2-3|.
CSTLDRSLSTDTQYF
TGCAGCACATTAGACAGGTCCCTAAGCACAGATACGCAGTATTTT
>TRBV6-1|TRBJ1-1|.
CASRLNTEAFF
TGTGCCAGCAGGTTAAACACTGAAGCTTTCTTT
>TRBV5-4|TRBJ2-7|TRBD1
CASSRGQGASAVNEQYF
TGTGCCAGCAGCCGAGGGCAGGGGGCGTCGGCAGTTAACGAGCAGTACTTC
>TRBV19|TRBJ1-5|.
CASSKGLGQGLIQPQHF
TGTGCCAGTAGTAAGGGGTTGGGGCAGGGCTTGATCCAGCCCCAGCATTTT
>TRBV7-2|TRBJ1-2|TRBD1
CASSTGQGIPLSYGYTF
TGTGCCAGCAGCACAGGACAGGGAATTCCCCTCAGCTATGGCTACACCTTC
>TRBV19|TRBJ1-4|.
CASSIKGATNEKLFF
TGTGCCAGTAGTATTAAAGGGGCAACTAATGAAAAACTGTTTTTT
>TRBV9|TRBJ2-7|TRBD1
CASSARQGSYEQYF
TGTGCCAGCAGTGCCCGACAGGGAAGCTACGAGCAGTACTTC
>TRBV15|TRBJ2-7|TRBD2
CATSRSGGGGGYEQYF
TGTGCCACCAGCAGATCTGGCGGGGGAGGTGGTTACGAGCAGTACTTC
>TRBV19|TRBJ1-3|TRBD1
CASKGQGRRNTIYF
TGTGCCAGTAAGGGACAGGGGCGAAGAAACACCATATATTTT
>TRBV30|TRBJ1-5|TRBD1
CAWSVTGGKPQHF
TGTGCCTGGAGTGTGACAGGGGGAAAGCCCCAGCATTTT
>TRBV4-1|TRBJ2-1|.
CASSQARGKDEQFF
TGCGCCAGCAGCCAAGCCAGGGGAAAAGATGAGCAGTTCTTC
>TRBV5-1|TRBJ1-1|TRBD1
CASSFHRGPGNTEAFF
TGCGCCAGCAGCTTCCACAGGGGCCCCGGGAACACTGAAGCTTTCTTT
>TRBV30|TRBJ1-4|.
CAWSLNEKLFF
TGTGCCTGGAGTCTTAATGAAAAACTGTTTTTT
>TRBV30|TRBJ1-2|.
CALMLRGFNGYTF
TGTGCCCTTATGTTGCGAGGGTTTAATGGCTACACCTTC
>TRBV30|TRBJ1-4|.
CAWSQARQLQGEKLFF
TGTGCCTGGAGTCAAGCCAGACAGCTTCAGGGAGAAAAACTGTTTTTT
>TRBV30|TRBJ2-5|TRBD2
CAWSQGTSGAAQETQYF
TGTGCCTGGAGTCAAGGGACTAGCGGGGCTGCACAAGAGACCCAGTACTTC
>TRBV7-9|TRBJ1-3|.
CASSLSSQGPGGNTIYF
TGTGCCAGCAGCTTATCCTCGCAGGGTCCAGGTGGAAACACCATATATTTT
>TRBV5-1|TRBJ1-4|TRBD1
CASSQDRAANEKLFF
TGCGCCAGCAGCCAGGACAGGGCAGCTAATGAAAAACTGTTTTTT
>TRBV11-3|TRBJ2-7|TRBD2
CASSLAGRDEQYF
TGTGCCAGCAGCTTAGCAGGGAGGGACGAGCAGTACTTC
>TRBV7-6|TRBJ2-3|TRBD2
CASSVLGGLGADTQYF
TGTGCCAGCAGCGTCCTAGGGGGACTAGGGGCTGATACGCAGTATTTT
>TRBV7-9|TRBJ1-6|.
CASSPMDGGSRSPLHF
TGTGCCAGCAGCCCGATGGACGGAGGATCTCGGTCACCCCTCCACTTT
>TRBV7-9|TRBJ1-1|.
CASSLAESGDTEAFF
TGTGCCAGCAGCTTAGCGGAAAGCGGGGACACTGAAGCTTTCTTT
>TRBV25-1|TRBJ2-1|TRBD2
CASSEPLPGGPGEQFF
TGTGCCAGCAGTGAACCCCTGCCGGGAGGGCCCGGTGAGCAGTTCTTC
>TRBV25-1|TRBJ1-1|.
CASSARGKAFF
TGTGCCAGCAGTGCGAGGGGGAAAGCTTTCTTT
>TRBV5-1|TRBJ1-1|.
CASSRGQFGERTEAFF
TGCGCCAGCAGCCGCGGACAGTTTGGGGAAAGGACTGAAGCTTTCTTT
>TRBV30|TRBJ1-3|.
CAFGGGLSGNTIYF
TGTGCCTTTGGGGGGGGACTCTCTGGAAACACCATATATTTT
>TRBV4-2|TRBJ1-5|.
CASSQELANQPQHF
TGTGCCAGCAGCCAAGAGTTGGCCAATCAGCCCCAGCATTTT
>TRBV19|TRBJ1-2|.
CASSILGGVYGYTF
TGTGCCAGTAGTATTTTAGGGGGTGTCTATGGCTACACCTTC
>TRBV19|TRBJ1-2|.
CASKSSGNNYGYTF
TGTGCCAGTAAATCCAGCGGGAATAACTATGGCTACACCTTC
>TRBV6-5|TRBJ1-5|.
CASSPDSSNQPQHF
TGTGCCAGCAGCCCGGACAGTAGCAATCAGCCCCAGCATTTT
>TRBV7-3|TRBJ2-7|TRBD1
CASSAAGTGKYEQYF
TGTGCCAGCAGCGCGGCCGGGACAGGGAAATACGAGCAGTACTTC
>TRBV5-4|TRBJ2-4|TRBD1
CASSLVGTGHTKNIQYF
TGTGCCAGCAGCTTGGTCGGGACAGGGCATACCAAAAACATTCAGTACTTC
>TRBV5-6|TRBJ1-1|TRBD1
CASSPGTGYVQAFF
TGTGCCAGCAGCCCTGGGACAGGATATGTTCAAGCTTTCTTT
>TRBV2|TRBJ1-1|.
CASSVGRGTEAFF
TGTGCCAGCAGTGTCGGGAGGGGCACTGAAGCTTTCTTT
>TRBV5-5|TRBJ2-1|.
CASSLGSGAGNEQFF
TGTGCCAGCAGCTTGGGGTCGGGAGCAGGCAATGAGCAGTTCTTC
>TRBV7-2|TRBJ2-3|.
CASSLSTDTQYF
TGTGCCAGCAGCCTGAGTACAGATACGCAGTATTTT
>TRBV7-2|TRBJ2-4|TRBD2
CAISSGGRNIQYF
TGTGCCATCTCTAGCGGGGGGAGAAACATTCAGTACTTC
>TRBV6-5|TRBJ2-1|TRBD1
CASSTGGEQFF
TGTGCCAGCAGTACAGGGGGCGAGCAGTTCTTC
>TRBV7-6|TRBJ2-7|TRBD2
CASSSSSGRGSYEQYF
TGTGCCAGCAGCTCGTCCTCCGGGCGGGGGTCCTACGAGCAGTACTTC
>TRBV5-1|TRBJ1-2|.
CASSSEAVPGYTF
TGCGCCAGCAGCTCTGAGGCCGTCCCAGGCTACACCTTC
>TRBV2|TRBJ1-1|.
CASTPQGNTEAFF
TGTGCCAGCACTCCACAGGGGAACACTGAAGCTTTCTTT
>TRBV12-5|TRBJ1-5|.
CASGYGGAGNQPQHF
TGTGCTAGTGGTTATGGGGGCGCGGGCAATCAGCCCCAGCATTTT
>TRBV5-5|TRBJ1-4|TRBD1
CASSPIDRGKGTNEKLFF
TGTGCCAGCAGCCCGATCGACAGGGGAAAGGGTACTAATGAAAAACTGTTTTTT
>TRBV10-1|TRBJ2-5|.
CASSESRLKETQYF
TGCGCCAGCAGTGAGTCACGCCTAAAAGAGACCCAGTACTTC
>TRBV30|TRBJ1-2|.
CAWGGGGRNGYTF
TGTGCCTGGGGGGGAGGAGGCAGAAATGGCTACACCTTC
>TRBV7-9|TRBJ1-3|.
CASQEVDTIYF
TGTGCCAGCCAGGAGGTGGACACCATATATTTT
>TRBV4-1|TRBJ2-7|TRBD1
CAIFHLPGQGEKNSYEQYF
TGCGCCATCTTCCACCTCCCGGGACAGGGCGAAAAGAATTCCTACGAGCAGTACTTC
>TRBV28|TRBJ2-1|.
CASSQPTSRNYNEQFF
TGTGCCAGCAGTCAACCTACTAGTCGCAACTACAATGAGCAGTTCTTC
>TRBV15|TRBJ1-4|TRBD1
CATSSGTGDNEKLFF
TGTGCCACCAGCAGCGGGACAGGGGATAATGAAAAACTGTTTTTT
>TRBV6-1|TRBJ2-7|.
CASSETASYEQYF
TGTGCCAGCAGTGAGACAGCCTCCTACGAGCAGTACTTC
>TRBV7-3|TRBJ2-2|.
CASSDRGSGGRLFF
TGTGCCAGCAGCGACCGAGGGAGCGGCGGGCGGCTGTTTTTT
>TRBV5-1|TRBJ1-2|.
CASSLAGEYGYTF
TGCGCCAGCAGCTTGGCAGGGGAATATGGCTACACCTTC